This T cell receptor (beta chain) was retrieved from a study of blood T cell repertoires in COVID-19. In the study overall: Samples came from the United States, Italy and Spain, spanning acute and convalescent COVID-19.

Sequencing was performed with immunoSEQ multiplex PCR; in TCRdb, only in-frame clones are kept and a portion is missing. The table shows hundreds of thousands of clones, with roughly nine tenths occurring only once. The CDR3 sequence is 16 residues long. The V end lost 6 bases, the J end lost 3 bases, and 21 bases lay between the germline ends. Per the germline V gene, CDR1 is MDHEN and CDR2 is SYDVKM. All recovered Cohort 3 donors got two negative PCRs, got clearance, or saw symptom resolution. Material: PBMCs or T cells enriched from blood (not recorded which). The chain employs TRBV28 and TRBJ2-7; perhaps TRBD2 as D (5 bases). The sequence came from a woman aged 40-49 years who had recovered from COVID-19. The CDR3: CASSFTLGFRDYEQYF. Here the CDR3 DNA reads TGTGCCAGCAGCTTCACCTTAGGGTTCCGGGACTACGAGCAGTACTTC.